This TCR beta chain appears in the sequencing data of a study of blood T cell repertoires in COVID-19. Study-wide background: In each case, the material was cDNA or gDNA derived from T cells, B-cell-depleted T cells, or PBMCs.

Deletions cut 0 bases from V and 6 bases from J, with 10 bases between. The CDR3 contains 14 residues. Germline CDR1 is SGHDT and CDR2 is YYEEEE. Sequenced by immunoSEQ multiplex PCR; TCRdb stores in-frame clones only, minus some. The sample lists 110,000 or so clones, 84% occurring once. The receptor was isolated from a woman aged 40 to 50 with acute or convalescent COVID-19. Sequenced sample: peripheral blood. The chain is built from TRBV5-6 and TRBJ1-5; D is perhaps TRBD1 (5 bases). CDR3 amino acids: CASSLAGSGQPQHF. For the CDR3, the DNA is TGTGCCAGCAGCTTGGCAGGGTCGGGTCAGCCCCAGCATTTT. The full variable domain, rest sourced from reference TRBV5-6 and TRBJ1-5, is DAGVTQSPTHLIKTRGQQVTLRCSPKSGHDTVSWYQQALGQGPQFIFQYYEEEERQRGNFPDRFSGHQFPNYSSELNVNALLLGDSALYLCASSLAGSGQPQHFGDGTRLSIL.